One sample yielded the 3 T cell receptor beta chains listed below, sequenced in a study of control samples from healthy donors and cancer patients. The table came from immunoSEQ multiplex PCR; TCRdb's copy has only in-frame clones and leaves some out. The repertoire holds about 120,000 clones, with approximately 88% as singletons. The sample was blood. These receptors were collected from a man in his fifties in good health.

This chain links TRBV6-2 or TRBV6-3 with TRBJ1-6, with 7 bases matching TRBD1. The length of the CDR3 is 13 residues. Trimming took 4 bases from V and 7 from J; bases not matched to a gene: 1. CDR1 and CDR2 from the germline V gene are MNHEY and SVGEGT. CDR3 protein: CASSWTGNSPLHF. CDR3 nucleotides: TGTGCCAGCAGTTGGACAGGCAATTCACCCCTCCACTTT.

This rearrangement joins TRBV25-1 to TRBJ1-1, with a possible D match to TRBD1 (6 bases). The CDR3 spans 12 residues. Deletions cut 1 base from V and 11 bases from J, with 11 bases between. Germline loops: CDR1 MGHDK, CDR2 SYGVNS. As DNA, the CDR3 is TGTGCCAGCAGTGAATCAGGGGTCCAGGCTTTCTTT. Amino acid sequence: CASSESGVQAFF.

In this sample, this clone turned up a few times. The chain combines TRBV5-1 with TRBJ2-7; tentatively, D is TRBD1 (6 bases). Per germline, CDR1 SGHRS and CDR2 YFSETQ. The CDR3 contains 16 residues. The V end was cut by 4 bases, the J end by 2 bases, with 19 bases between. Written as DNA, the CDR3 is TGCGCCAGCAGCCCGAGGGCAGGGGTGAGCGCCTACGAGCAGTACTTC. Translation: CASSPRAGVSAYEQYF.